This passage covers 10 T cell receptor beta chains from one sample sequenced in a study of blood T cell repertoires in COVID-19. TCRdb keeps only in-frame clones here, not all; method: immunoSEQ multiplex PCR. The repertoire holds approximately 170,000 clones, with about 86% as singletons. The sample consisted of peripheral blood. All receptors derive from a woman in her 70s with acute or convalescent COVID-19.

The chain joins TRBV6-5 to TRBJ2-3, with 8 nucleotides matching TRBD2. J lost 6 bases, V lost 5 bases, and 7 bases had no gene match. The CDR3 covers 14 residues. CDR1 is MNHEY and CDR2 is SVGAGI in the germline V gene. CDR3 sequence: CASSRGLVSDTQYF. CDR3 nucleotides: TGTGCCAGCAGTCGGGGACTAGTAAGTGATACGCAGTATTTT.

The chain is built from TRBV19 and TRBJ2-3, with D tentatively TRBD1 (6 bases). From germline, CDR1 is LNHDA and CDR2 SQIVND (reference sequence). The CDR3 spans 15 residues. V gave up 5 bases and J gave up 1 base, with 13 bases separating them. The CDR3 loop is CASSASGHGTDTQYF. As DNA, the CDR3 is TGTGCCAGTAGTGCTTCGGGACACGGCACAGATACGCAGTATTTT.

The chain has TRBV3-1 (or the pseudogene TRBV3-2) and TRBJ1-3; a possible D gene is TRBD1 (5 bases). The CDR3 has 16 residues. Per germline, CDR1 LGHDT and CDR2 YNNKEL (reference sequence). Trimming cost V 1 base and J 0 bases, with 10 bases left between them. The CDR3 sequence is CASSQAGFVSGNTIYF. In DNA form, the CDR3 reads TGTGCCAGCAGCCAAGCAGGGTTCGTCTCTGGAAACACCATATATTTT.

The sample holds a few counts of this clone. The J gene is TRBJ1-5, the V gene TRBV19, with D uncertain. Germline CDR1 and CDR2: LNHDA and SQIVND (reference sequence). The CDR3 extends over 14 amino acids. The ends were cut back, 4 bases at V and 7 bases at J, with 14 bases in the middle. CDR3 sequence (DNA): TGTGCCAGTAGTAATTTTGGCGGCAGCCAGCCCCAGCATTTT. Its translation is CASSNFGGSQPQHF.

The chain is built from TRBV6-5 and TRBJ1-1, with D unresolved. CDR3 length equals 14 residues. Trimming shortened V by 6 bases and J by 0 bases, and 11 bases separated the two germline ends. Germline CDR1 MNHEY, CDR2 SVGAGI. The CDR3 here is CASRNGVMNTEAFF. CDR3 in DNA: TGTGCCAGCAGAAACGGGGTTATGAACACTGAAGCTTTCTTT.

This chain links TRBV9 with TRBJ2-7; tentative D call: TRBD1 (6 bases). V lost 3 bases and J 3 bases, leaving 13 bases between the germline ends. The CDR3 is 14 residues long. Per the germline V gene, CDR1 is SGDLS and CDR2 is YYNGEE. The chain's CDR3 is CASSATGQNYEQYF. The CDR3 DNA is TGTGCCAGCAGCGCAACAGGACAGAACTACGAGCAGTACTTC. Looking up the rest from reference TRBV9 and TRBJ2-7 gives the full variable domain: DSGVTQTPKHLITATGQRVTLRCSPRSGDLSVYWYQQSLDQGLQFLIQYYNGEERAKGNILERFSAQQFPDLHSELNLSSLELGDSALYFCASSATGQNYEQYFGPGTRLTVT.

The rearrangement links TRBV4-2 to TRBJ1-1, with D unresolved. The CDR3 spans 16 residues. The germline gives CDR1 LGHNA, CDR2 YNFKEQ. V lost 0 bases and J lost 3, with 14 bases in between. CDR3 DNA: TGTGCCAGCAGCCAAGATGGTAAAGTTATAGACACTGAAGCTTTCTTT. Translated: CASSQDGKVIDTEAFF.

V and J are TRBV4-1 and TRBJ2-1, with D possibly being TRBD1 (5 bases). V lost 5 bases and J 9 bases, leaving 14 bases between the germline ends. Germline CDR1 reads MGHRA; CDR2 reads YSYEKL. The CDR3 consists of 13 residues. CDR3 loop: CASSLVGPAEQFF. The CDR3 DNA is TGCGCCAGCAGCTTGGTGGGGCCCGCTGAGCAGTTCTTC.

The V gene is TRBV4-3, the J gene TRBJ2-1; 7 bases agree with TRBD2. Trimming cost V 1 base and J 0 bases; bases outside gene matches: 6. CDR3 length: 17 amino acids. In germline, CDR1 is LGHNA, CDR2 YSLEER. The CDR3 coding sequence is TGCGCCAGCAGCCAAGGGGGACTATCATACTCCTACAATGAGCAGTTCTTC. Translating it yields CASSQGGLSYSYNEQFF.

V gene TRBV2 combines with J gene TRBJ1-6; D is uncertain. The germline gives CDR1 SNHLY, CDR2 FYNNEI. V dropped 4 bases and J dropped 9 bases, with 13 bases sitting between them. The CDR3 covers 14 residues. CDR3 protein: CASSVIFSGSPLHF. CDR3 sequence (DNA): TGTGCCAGCAGTGTAATCTTCAGCGGTTCACCCCTCCACTTT. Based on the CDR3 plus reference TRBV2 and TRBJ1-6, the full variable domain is EPEVTQTPSHQVTQMGQEVILRCVPISNHLYFYWYRQILGQKVEFLVSFYNNEISEKSEIFDDQFSVERPDGSNFTLKIRSTKLEDSAMYFCASSVIFSGSPLHFGNGTRLTVT.